The rows below give T cell receptor beta chains drawn from one sample of a study of blood T cells in healthy people across ages. A single record per CDR3 protein comes from TCRdb applying MiXCR to the 5' RACE reads. The table includes about 730,000 distinct CDR3 sequences, approximately 39% detected once. Sequencing input: blood. The source is a woman aged 55-69 years in good health. CDR3s include the opening cysteine and the closing phenylalanine or tryptophan. Fields, in order: J gene, V gene, D gene, clone size, CDR3 protein, CDR3 DNA. The D gene is left open where the match is weak. Clone size, where shown, is once, few, many, or a class for clones that have expanded.

>TRBJ2-6|TRBV7-9|TRBD1|NA
CASSRQGANGANVLTF
TGTGCCAGCAGCCGACAGGGGGCCAATGGGGCCAACGTCCTGACTTTC
>TRBJ2-2|TRBV7-6|NA|NA
CASSLRSHGTGELFF
TGTGCCAGCAGCTTAAGGTCCCACGGGACCGGGGAGCTGTTTTTT
>TRBJ1-1|TRBV15|TRBD1|once
CATSRSMTGVRTEAFF
TGTGCCACCAGCAGATCCATGACAGGGGTACGTACTGAAGCTTTCTTT
>TRBJ2-5|TRBV7-2|TRBD2|once
CASSLTSGVRETQYF
TGTGCCAGCAGCTTAACTAGCGGGGTGCGAGAGACCCAGTACTTC
>TRBJ2-7|TRBV5-6|TRBD2|NA
CASSREVEQYF
TGTGCCAGCAGCCGGGAGGTCGAGCAGTACTTC
>TRBJ2-1|TRBV4-2|TRBD2|NA
CASSQDRWAVASGRYNEQFF
TGTGCCAGCAGCCAAGATCGGTGGGCGGTTGCTAGCGGGAGGTACAATGAGCAGTTCTTC
>TRBJ1-1|TRBV18|TRBD1|many
CASSPGQSSYTEAFF
TGTGCCAGCTCACCGGGACAGAGCAGCTACACTGAAGCTTTCTTT
>TRBJ2-7|TRBV7-2|TRBD1|few
CASSMDRGSYNEQYF
TGTGCCAGCAGCATGGACAGGGGGTCCTACAATGAGCAGTACTTC
>TRBJ2-5|TRBV18|NA|once
CASSPTGAETQYF
TGTGCCAGCTCACCCACAGGAGCCGAGACCCAGTACTTC
>TRBJ2-5|TRBV5-1|NA|once
CASSLGSYPEGTQYF
TGCGCCAGCAGCTTGGGGTCTTATCCCGAGGGGACCCAGTACTTC
>TRBJ2-1|TRBV3-1|TRBD2|NA
CAGSLFGRHNEQFF
TGTGCCGGCAGCCTTTTCGGGAGGCACAATGAGCAGTTCTTC
>TRBJ2-5|TRBV20-1|NA|few
CSASRPGLEEETQYF
TGCAGTGCTAGTAGGCCGGGACTCGAGGAGGAGACCCAGTACTTC
>TRBJ2-5|TRBV12-3/TRBV12-4|TRBD2|NA
CASSSPSGVQETQYF
TGTGCCAGCAGTTCCCCGAGCGGGGTACAAGAGACCCAGTACTTC
>TRBJ2-7|TRBV6-5|NA|NA
CASSYSLVKPYEQYF
TGTGCCAGCAGTTACTCGTTAGTTAAACCCTACGAGCAGTACTTC
>TRBJ2-7|TRBV19|TRBD2|NA
CASSPAGTSSYEQYF
TGTGCCAGTAGTCCTGCGGGGACTAGCTCCTACGAGCAGTACTTC
>TRBJ2-5|TRBV11-2|NA|NA
CAGSPLKRETQYF
TGTGCCGGCAGCCCCCTGAAGCGGGAGACCCAGTACTTC
>TRBJ2-1|TRBV6-7|NA|few
CASSWSGLGDNEQFF
TGTGCCAGCAGTTGGTCCGGCCTCGGAGACAATGAGCAGTTCTTC
>TRBJ2-5|TRBV29-1|TRBD2|NA
CSVVTSGNQETQYF
TGCAGCGTTGTGACTAGCGGGAACCAAGAGACCCAGTACTTC
>TRBJ1-2|TRBV15|NA|NA
CATSRDEDGLYTF
TGTGCCACCAGCAGAGATGAGGACGGACTGTACACCTTC
>TRBJ2-1|TRBV5-1|NA|NA
CASSVAPNNEQFF
TGCGCCAGCAGCGTGGCCCCTAACAATGAGCAGTTCTTC
>TRBJ2-5|TRBV29-1|NA|many
CSVAGTDQETQYF
TGCAGCGTTGCCGGGACGGACCAAGAGACCCAGTACTTC
>TRBJ2-5|TRBV10-3|NA|NA
CAISSGTGKETQYF
TGTGCCATCAGTAGTGGTACAGGGAAAGAGACCCAGTACTTC